The 15 T cell receptor beta chains below all came from one sample that was sequenced in a study of identifying expanded T cells in peripheral blood. Method: immunoSEQ multiplex PCR; TCRdb's copy keeps in-frame clones and lacks some. The table lists about 54,000 clones, about 92% of them singletons. The sequencing input was blood. These receptor sequences come from a person between 18 and 70 years old in good health.

The chain links TRBV4-1 to TRBJ1-2, with TRBD1 matching over 9 bases. J was trimmed by 2 bases and V by 4 bases; bases with no gene match: 5. The CDR3 totals 15 residues. Germline V gene sequence: CDR1 MGHRA, CDR2 YSYEKL. CDR3 in amino acids: CASSRRDRVNYGYTF. In DNA, the CDR3 is TGCGCCAGCAGCCGGAGGGACAGGGTAAACTATGGCTACACCTTC.

V and J are TRBV6-4 and TRBJ2-6; D gene ambiguous. V was pared by 4 bases and J by 2 bases, with 6 bases between. This CDR3 spans 14 amino acids. Looked up from germline, CDR1 is MRHNA and CDR2 is SNTAGT. The CDR3 region is CASSVVAGANVLTF. The DNA of the CDR3 is TGTGCCAGCAGTGTGGTGGCTGGGGCCAACGTCCTGACTTTC.

The rearrangement links TRBV4-1 to TRBJ2-3; TRBD2 agrees at 8 bases. Germline assignment: CDR1 MGHRA and CDR2 YSYEKL. V trimming: 2 bases; J trimming: 1 base; junction bases outside the gene matches: 20. CDR3 length: 21 residues. CDR3 bases: TGCGCCAGCAGCCAACCCCTGAAGGGCGGGGGGCCCAAAAAACGCACAGATACGCAGTATTTT. Amino acid sequence: CASSQPLKGGGPKKRTDTQYF.

This clone was seen a single time. Relative to the germline gene, one junction end is altered; a read error may explain this. In DNA, the CDR3 is TGTGCCAGCAGCTTAGAGGTAGGGGTGGTCTCCTTC. Its translation: CASSLEVGVVSF. This chain connects TRBV7-2 to TRBJ1-2, with D possibly being TRBD1 (5 bases). This CDR3 is 12 amino acids long. Germline CDR1 reads SGHTA; CDR2 reads FQGNSA.

The chain has TRBV9 and TRBJ2-7, with 10 bases that match TRBD1. The CDR3 is 15 amino acids. Unmatched junction bases numbered 4, after V lost 2 bases and J lost 2 bases. Germline CDR1 is SGDLS and CDR2 is YYNGEE. The CDR3 protein is CASSVHDRGPYEQYF. The CDR3 DNA sequence: TGTGCCAGCAGCGTCCACGACAGGGGGCCCTACGAGCAGTACTTC.

This clone is a singleton in its sample. The chain recombines TRBV2 with TRBJ1-2; no clear D. Germline loops: CDR1 SNHLY, CDR2 FYNNEI. The CDR3 runs 13 residues. V was trimmed by 7 bases and J by 8 bases, leaving 17 bases between them. For the CDR3, the DNA is TGTGCCAGCAAGCCGGAGGCCCGAGACGGCTACACCTTC. It is translated as CASKPEARDGYTF.

This clone was counted once. V gene TRBV27 combines with J gene TRBJ2-7; D is perhaps TRBD1 or TRBD2 (5 bases each). Trimming took 5 bases from V and 5 from J, leaving 13 bases between them. Germline lookup yields CDR1 MNHEY and CDR2 SMNVEV (reference sequence). The CDR3 is made up of 13 amino acids. CDR3 nucleotides: TGTGCCAGCAGTCCCTCTGGGGGAAACGAGCAGTACTTC. It specifies CASSPSGGNEQYF.

In the case of this clone: Other DNA sequences from this sample encode an identical CDR3 as well. This chain links TRBV7-2 with TRBJ2-2, with 11 bases that match TRBD1. This CDR3 comprises 15 residues. The J segment lost 5 bases and the V segment lost 3 bases, leaving 2 bases of the junction unmatched. The germline V gene has CDR1 SGHTA and CDR2 FQGNSA. CDR3 DNA: TGTGCCAGCAGCTTGAGGGACAGGGGGACCGGGGAGCTGTTTTTT. Translated: CASSLRDRGTGELFF.

The chain is built from TRBV25-1 and TRBJ2-2; 12 nucleotides agree with TRBD1. This CDR3 region has 18 residues. The trim removed 1 base at V and 3 bases at J, leaving 6 bases unmatched. Germline V lookup: CDR1 MGHDK, CDR2 SYGVNS. In nucleotides, the CDR3 is TGTGCCAGCAGTGAATTCCGGGACAGGGGGCCGTACACCGGGGAGCTGTTTTTT. It yields the protein CASSEFRDRGPYTGELFF. The entire variable domain, with the rest obtained from reference TRBV25-1 and TRBJ2-2, is as follows: EADIYQTPRYLVIGTGKKITLECSQTMGHDKMYWYQQDPGMELHLIHYSYGVNSTEKGDLSSESTVSRIRTEHFPLTLESARPSHTSQYLCASSEFRDRGPYTGELFFGEGSRLTVL.

This chain uses TRBV5-6 with TRBJ2-1, with 7 bases identical to TRBD2. Germline lookup yields CDR1 SGHDT and CDR2 YYEEEE. With 6 bases clipped from V and 9 bases from J, the junction kept 12 bases outside the gene matches. CDR3 size: 14 residues. The chain's CDR3 is CASTGAGYFGEQFF. As DNA, the CDR3 is TGTGCCAGCACCGGAGCGGGATACTTCGGTGAGCAGTTCTTC.

The V gene is TRBV5-6, the J gene TRBJ1-6; TRBD1 agrees at 9 bases. CDR1 and CDR2 (germline): SGHDT, YYEEEE. This CDR3 region has 17 residues. The J segment lost 5 bases and the V segment lost 4 bases, leaving 10 bases of the junction unmatched. For the CDR3, the DNA is TGTGCCAGCAGCCCGACCGGGACAGGGTCCGATAATTCACCCCTCCACTTT. Translated: CASSPTGTGSDNSPLHF. The full variable domain, with the rest looked up from reference TRBV5-6 and TRBJ1-6, is DAGVTQSPTHLIKTRGQQVTLRCSPKSGHDTVSWYQQALGQGPQFIFQYYEEEERQRGNFPDRFSGHQFPNYSSELNVNALLLGDSALYLCASSPTGTGSDNSPLHFGNGTRLTVT.

In this sample, this clone turned up once. The gene calls are TRBV14 and TRBJ1-3, with TRBD1 matching over 9 bases. The CDR3 contains 14 residues. Germline CDR1 reads SGHDN; CDR2 reads FVKESK. V lost 3 bases and J lost 4; bases outside the gene matches: 1. The CDR3 DNA reads as TGTGCCAGCAGCCAGACAGGGGGAGGAAACACCATATATTTT. It codes for CASSQTGGGNTIYF.

The chain is built from TRBV5-8 and TRBJ1-2; unclear D gene. The CDR3 is made up of 13 amino acids. Deletions cut 3 bases from V and 5 bases from J, with 11 bases between. CDR1 is SGHTS and CDR2 is YDEGEE in the germline V gene. The CDR3 here is CASSYRTVYGYTF. As DNA, the CDR3 is TGTGCCAGCAGCTATCGGACGGTTTATGGCTACACCTTC.

This chain uses TRBV6-6 with TRBJ1-2, with D perhaps TRBD1 (5 bases). Per the germline V gene, CDR1 is MNHNY and CDR2 is SVGAGI (reference sequence). The CDR3 length is 12 residues. Trimming removed 5 bases from V and 2 bases from J, with 6 bases in between. The CDR3 DNA follows: TGTGCCAGCAGTCGACAGAACTATGGCTACACCTTC. Its protein is CASSRQNYGYTF.

This clone was detected only once. V gene TRBV11-2 combines with J gene TRBJ2-1, with D uncertain. V was trimmed by 5 bases and J by 0 bases, leaving 14 bases between them. CDR1 SGHAT and CDR2 FQNNGV come from the germline V gene. This CDR3 has 16 amino acids. DNA of the CDR3: TGTGCCAGCAGCCTCGCTTTGAGTAGCTCCTACAATGAGCAGTTCTTC. It is translated as CASSLALSSSYNEQFF.